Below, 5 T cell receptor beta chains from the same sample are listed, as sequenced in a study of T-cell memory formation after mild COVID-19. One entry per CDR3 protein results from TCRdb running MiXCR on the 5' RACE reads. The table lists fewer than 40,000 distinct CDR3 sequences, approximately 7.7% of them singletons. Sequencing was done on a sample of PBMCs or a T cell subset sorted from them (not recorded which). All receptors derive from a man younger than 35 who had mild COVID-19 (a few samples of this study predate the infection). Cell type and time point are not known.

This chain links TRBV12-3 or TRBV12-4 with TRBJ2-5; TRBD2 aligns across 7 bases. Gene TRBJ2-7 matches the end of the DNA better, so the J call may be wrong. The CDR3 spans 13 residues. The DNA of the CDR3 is TGTGCCAGCAGCGTTGGACTAGGCTACGAGCAGTACTTC. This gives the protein CASSVGLGYEQYF.

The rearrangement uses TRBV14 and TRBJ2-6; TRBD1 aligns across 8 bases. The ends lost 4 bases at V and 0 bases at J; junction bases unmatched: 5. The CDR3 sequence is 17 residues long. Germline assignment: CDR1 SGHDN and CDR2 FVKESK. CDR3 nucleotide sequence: TGTGCCAGCAGCCTCAGGGGGCGGGACTCTGGGGCCAACGTCCTGACTTTC. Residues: CASSLRGRDSGANVLTF.

The CDR3 protein is CSAKTSGAPNTGELFF. In DNA form, the CDR3 reads TGCAGTGCTAAGACTAGCGGGGCTCCGAACACCGGGGAGCTGTTTTTT. The rearrangement joins TRBV20-1 to TRBJ2-2; 11 nucleotides align to TRBD2. V shed 4 bases, J shed 0 bases, and the junction held 4 bases outside the gene matches. The CDR3 is 16 amino acids. Germline V gene lookup returns CDR1 DFQATT and CDR2 SNEGSKA (reference sequence).

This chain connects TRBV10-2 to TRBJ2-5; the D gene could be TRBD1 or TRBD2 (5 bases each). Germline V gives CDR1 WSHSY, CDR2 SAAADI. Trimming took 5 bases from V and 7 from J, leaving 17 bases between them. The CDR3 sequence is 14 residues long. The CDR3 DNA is TGCGCCAGCAGTCCGGGACCTCGGCATCGGACCCAGTACTTC. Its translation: CASSPGPRHRTQYF.

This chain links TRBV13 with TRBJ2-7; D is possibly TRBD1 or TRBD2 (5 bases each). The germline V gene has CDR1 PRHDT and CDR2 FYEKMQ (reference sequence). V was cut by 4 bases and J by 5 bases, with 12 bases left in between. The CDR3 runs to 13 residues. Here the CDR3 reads CASSSLGDHEQYV. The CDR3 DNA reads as TGTGCCAGCAGCTCCTTGGGGGACCACGAGCAGTACGTC.